The 18 T cell receptor beta chains below were found in one sample sequenced in a study of regulatory T cells in long-lasting Graves disease. CDR3-region Arm-PCR and iRepertoire HTBI primers produced the TCR beta libraries. One entry per CDR3 protein results from TCRdb running MiXCR on the multiplex PCR reads. This table holds 400,000 to 650,000 distinct CDR3 sequences, roughly 16% found once. As for time point: newly diagnosed GD, antithyroid drugs for less than 3 months. Generation of the TCR library employed RNA extracted from PBMCs. The same sample was also used in a study of T cells in Graves' hyperthyroidism and ophthalmopathy.

The sample here was peripheral blood mononuclear cells (PBMCs), taken at new diagnosis, from a patient treated with antithyroid drugs. The receptor set was obtained from a woman aged 35 to 60 with Graves disease.

The chain joins TRBV2 to TRBJ2-1, with D perhaps given as TRBD1 or TRBD2 (5 bases each). Germline CDR1 is SNHLY and CDR2 is FYNNEI. Trimming removed 0 bases from V and 7 bases from J, with 22 bases in between. The CDR3 is 18 amino acids. The CDR3 nucleotides are TGTGCCAGCAGTGAAGCGGTTGGGGACCACCCTGGGGTTAATGAGCAGTTCTTC. Amino acid sequence: CASSEAVGDHPGVNEQFF.

Details on this clonotype: Possible read error: a much larger clone is one base away. The chain joins TRBV7-9 to TRBJ2-1; D is undetermined. The CDR3 is 12 amino acids. Looked up from germline, CDR1 is SEHNR and CDR2 is FQNEAQ (reference sequence). V lost 11 bases to trimming and J lost 12 bases, with 20 bases between them. This CDR3 reads CAWSVRYDGQFF. CDR3 nucleotides: TGTGCCTGGAGTGTACGTTACGATGGGCAGTTCTTC.

This clonotype was counted ten times or more. The chain joins TRBV10-3 to TRBJ1-4; maybe TRBD1 (5 bases). The CDR3 extends over 13 amino acids. V shed 11 bases and J shed 4 bases, with 14 bases lying between them. Germline CDR1 ENHRY, CDR2 SYGVKD. CDR3 nucleotides: TGTGCCTCGGCGGGACGTCTTAATGAAAAACTGTTTTTT. Translated, it gives CASAGRLNEKLFF.

The J gene is TRBJ1-4, the V gene TRBV5-1; D remains ambiguous. The CDR3 covers 13 residues. From germline, CDR1 is SGHRS and CDR2 YFSETQ. The ends were cut back, 2 bases at V and 5 bases at J, with 7 bases in the middle. Written as DNA, the CDR3 is TGCGCCAGCAGCTTTGTCGGCAATGAAAAACTGTTTTTT. Translating it yields CASSFVGNEKLFF.

There are many counts of this clonotype. The chain couples TRBV28 to TRBJ2-3; D might be TRBD2 (7 bases). Trimming removed 3 bases from V and 1 base from J, with 11 bases in between. This CDR3 is 15 amino acids long. Germline CDR1 and CDR2: MDHEN and SYDVKM. The CDR3 reads CASSFGGAGTDTQYF. CDR3 nucleotides: TGTGCCAGCAGTTTTGGGGGGGCTGGCACAGATACGCAGTATTTT. Full variable domain (remainder filled in from reference TRBV28 and TRBJ2-3): DVKVTQSSRYLVKRTGEKVFLECVQDMDHENMFWYRQDPGLGLRLIYFSYDVKMKEKGDIPEGYSVSREKKERFSLILESASTNQTSMYLCASSFGGAGTDTQYFGPGTRLTVL.

This clonotype has at least ten counts. The CDR3 protein is CASSMGTGRGQPQHF. For the CDR3, the DNA is TGTGCCAGCAGCATGGGGACAGGAAGAGGTCAGCCCCAGCATTTT. The chain combines TRBV7-8 with TRBJ1-5; 8 bases map to TRBD1. The CDR3 length is 15 residues. CDR1 SGHVS and CDR2 FQNEAQ come from the germline V gene. J was trimmed by 6 bases and V by 5 bases; bases with no gene match: 9.

This clonotype was seen at least ten times. The chain employs TRBV2 and TRBJ1-5; TRBD1 is a possible D gene (5 bases). Trimming took 6 bases from V and 3 from J, leaving 21 bases between them. Germline V gene lookup returns CDR1 SNHLY and CDR2 FYNNEI. The CDR3 has 17 residues. The CDR3 DNA reads TGTGCCAGCAGCGGCCCGGGCAGGGCGCTTATCAATCAGCCCCAGCATTTT. Its translation: CASSGPGRALINQPQHF.

Worth noting for this clonotype: A read error may be the cause here, since a much bigger clone is one base away. In this CDR3 the conserved last residue, phenylalanine or tryptophan, is missing, so a read error is likely. The CDR3 loop is CASRAGTPNTEAFL. DNA for the CDR3: TGTGCCAGCAGAGCGGGGACACCTAACACTGAAGCTTTCCTT. The chain has TRBV2 and TRBJ1-1; D is perhaps TRBD1 (6 bases). V lost 6 bases to trimming and J lost 2 bases, with 13 bases between them. The CDR3 loop spans 14 amino acids. Germline V gene lookup returns CDR1 SNHLY and CDR2 FYNNEI.

This chain links TRBV30 with TRBJ2-7; TRBD1 matches at 11 bases. The CDR3 spans 15 residues. Germline CDR1 reads GTSNPN; CDR2 reads SVGIG (reference sequence). J was trimmed by 2 bases and V by 3 bases; bases with no gene match: 6. The CDR3 loop reads CAWSNTGQGAYEQYF. For the CDR3, the DNA is TGTGCCTGGAGCAACACGGGACAGGGGGCCTACGAGCAGTACTTC.

This clonotype was seen a few times. This rearrangement joins TRBV7-8 to TRBJ1-5; TRBD1 aligns across 8 bases. The length of the CDR3 is 15 residues. The germline V gene encodes CDR1 SGHVS and CDR2 FQNEAQ. The V gene end was trimmed by 5 bases and the J gene end by 7 bases; junction bases not matched to a gene: 10. Here the CDR3 reads CASSIGTGPRQPQHF. CDR3 coding DNA: TGTGCCAGCAGCATCGGGACAGGCCCCAGGCAGCCCCAGCATTTT. Using reference TRBV7-8 and TRBJ1-5 for the parts outside the CDR3, the full variable domain is GAGVSQSPRYKVAKRGQDVALRCDPISGHVSLFWYQQALGQGPEFLTYFQNEAQLDKSGLPSDRFFAERPEGSVSTLKIQRTQQEDSAVYLCASSIGTGPRQPQHFGDGTRLSIL.

This clonotype was found many times. V is TRBV6-1 and J is TRBJ1-1; D gene ambiguous. CDR3 length: 14 residues. Looked up from germline, CDR1 is MNHNS and CDR2 is SASEGT. Trimming stripped 3 bases from V and 3 bases from J, with 11 bases between. This CDR3 is CASSERGKDTEAFF. CDR3 sequence (DNA): TGTGCCAGCAGTGAGCGGGGTAAGGACACTGAAGCTTTCTTT.

Details on this clonotype: A read error may produce the germline difference seen at one junction end. The J gene is TRBJ1-5, the V gene TRBV10-3; perhaps TRBD1 as D (6 bases). Germline V gene lookup returns CDR1 ENHRY and CDR2 SYGVKD. The CDR3 is 14 residues long. DNA for the CDR3: TGTGCCATCAGTGAGTCAGCAGGGGATCAGCTCCAGCATTTT. Translating gives CAISESAGDQLQHF.

This sequence joins TRBV5-1 and TRBJ2-5; D possibly matches TRBD1 or TRBD2 (5 bases each). The CDR3 runs to 14 residues. CDR1 is SGHRS and CDR2 is YFSETQ in the germline V gene. V was trimmed by 4 bases and J by 3 bases, leaving 13 bases between them. CDR3 loop: CASSPTGPKETQYF. Here the CDR3 DNA reads TGCGCCAGCAGCCCGACGGGGCCCAAAGAGACCCAGTACTTC.

This clonotype was observed many times. The chain uses TRBV3-1 and TRBJ1-1, with D unresolved. Trimming stripped 1 base from V and 1 base from J, with 16 bases between. From germline, CDR1 is LGHDT and CDR2 YNNKEL (reference sequence). The CDR3 is made up of 17 amino acids. CDR3 protein: CASSQATQWDGNTEAFF. The CDR3 nucleotides read TGTGCCAGCAGCCAAGCCACCCAGTGGGATGGGAACACTGAAGCTTTCTTT.

In its sample, this clonotype was seen many times. The genes are TRBV10-3 and TRBJ2-3, with TRBD2 matching over 8 bases. The germline V gene has CDR1 ENHRY and CDR2 SYGVKD. The length of the CDR3 is 14 residues. V was clipped by 4 bases and J by 4 bases; unmatched bases: 4. CDR3 coding DNA: TGTGCCATCAGTGCGGGACTAGTCCCAGATACGCAGTATTTT. Encoded protein: CAISAGLVPDTQYF.

This clonotype was recorded many times. The chain uses TRBV24-1 and TRBJ1-1, with D hard to call. The CDR3 totals 13 residues. Per germline, CDR1 KGHDR and CDR2 SFDVKD. V gave up 4 bases and J gave up 2 bases, with 7 bases separating them. CDR3 coding DNA: TGTGCCACCAGTGAGTCACCTAACACTGAAGCTTTCTTT. Amino acid sequence: CATSESPNTEAFF.

This clonotype was observed many times. The chain couples TRBV12-3 or TRBV12-4 to TRBJ1-5; a weak D match, TRBD1 (6 bases). The CDR3 is 15 amino acids. V lost 3 bases and J 1 base, leaving 10 bases between the germline ends. CDR3 coding DNA: TGTGCCAGCAGTTTTAGCCAGGGGAGCAATCAGCCCCAGCATTTT. Its protein is CASSFSQGSNQPQHF.

This clonotype was detected many times. The rearrangement links TRBV7-2 to TRBJ1-6, with D uncertain. V was shortened by 6 bases and J by 6 bases, with 9 bases between the two germline ends. This CDR3 is 13 amino acids long. Germline V gives CDR1 SGHTA, CDR2 FQGNSA. The CDR3 sequence: CASRPGGNSPLHF. The CDR3 DNA follows: TGTGCCAGCAGACCAGGAGGTAATTCACCCCTCCACTTT.